This T cell receptor beta chain comes out of a study of shared clonotypes between healthy human individuals. Study-level information: The study drew on a couple of women and three men aged 18 to 49 as donors. Three CD4 naive, three CD4 memory, two CD8 naive and one CD8 memory plate were used per donor.

Sequenced by immunoSEQ multiplex PCR; TCRdb stores in-frame clones only, minus some. The sample has around 1.1 million clones; roughly 74% are singletons. Every donor, a Caucasian adult, lived in Nashville, Tennessee. The sample holds many counts of this clone. This CDR3 has 13 amino acids. Germline V gives CDR1 KGHSH, CDR2 LQKENI. V dropped 4 bases and J dropped 7 bases, with 13 bases sitting between them. This sequence originates from a man aged 18 to 35 in good health. Some clones in this sample may be carry-over from other donors' samples. The specimen was memory CD4+ T cells from PBMCs. Specified subset: CD45RA-negative fraction. The rearrangement joins TRBV18 to TRBJ1-1; no clear D gene. CDR3 sequence: CASSRLEFHEAFF. The CDR3 DNA reads TGTGCCAGCTCACGCCTCGAGTTTCATGAAGCTTTCTTT.